This T cell receptor (beta chain) was obtained from a study of CD8 T cells in ankylosing spondylitis. This clonotype has just a few counts. No antigen is known for it. Study-wide points: Characteristic, it appeared, of ankylosing spondylitis blood was a TCR beta motif of seven or eight highly homologous variants. Significant enrichment of disease-linked clones was reportedly seen in matched ankylosing spondylitis synovial fluid.

Researchers built TCR beta libraries using quantitative 5'-RACE with molecular barcodes. Each CDR3 protein is one row after TCRdb ran MiXCR on the 5' RACE reads. The sample holds roughly 400,000 distinct CDR3 sequences; under 25% are singletons and the top ten take approximately 15%. CDR1 and CDR2 (germline): MDHEN, SYDVKM. The CDR3 totals 15 residues. J lost 7 bases, V lost 6 bases, and 12 bases had no gene match. Material for sequencing was blood, either unsorted or a sorted T cell fraction (not recorded which). This TCR came from a male donor with ankylosing spondylitis. The chain links TRBV28 to TRBJ2-1; 7 positions match TRBD2. CDR3 in DNA: TGTGCCAGCAGCCCGACACGGCCCGGGGGGAATGAGCAGTTCTTC. It is translated as CASSPTRPGGNEQFF.